The clone carrying this T cell receptor beta chain was seen a few times. Its antigen remains unknown. CDR1 and CDR2 (germline): MNHNY, SVGAGI (reference sequence). V was pared by 3 bases and J by 5 bases, with 6 bases of the junction left unmatched. The CDR3 has 15 amino acids. Expressed TCRB transcripts were sequenced after all isolated RNA was converted to cDNA. The data were produced by immunoSEQ multiplex PCR, yet TCRdb's version contains in-frame clones alone and is incomplete. The sample holds 350,000 to 450,000 clones; 10% to 15% are singletons and the top ten take around 0.0099%. This entry is derived from a study of beta chain features in type 1 diabetes. By way of CD45RO/CCR7/CD25/CD127/CD95/CD27, the CD4+ regulatory, stem cell-like memory, central memory and naive cells were sorted. Study-level points and caveats: TCRB CDR3s were moderately but significantly shorter in Type 1 diabetes patients in all four CD4+ subsets. The question left open here concerned HLA type influencing TCRB rearrangement. In comparison with healthy donors, patients had naive, central memory and Treg TCRB repertoires that appeared more similar. Reduced insertions and increased deletions marked VDJ junctions in type 1 diabetes patients.

The source material was naive CD4+ T cells from blood. The rearrangement joins TRBV6-6 to TRBJ1-1; 10 nucleotides align to TRBD1. This clonotype originated in a woman between 18 and 29 years old with type 1 diabetes. The CDR3 reads CASSYPGTGETEAFF. CDR3 DNA: TGTGCCAGCAGTTATCCGGGGACAGGGGAAACTGAAGCTTTCTTT.